The TCR beta chain described here comes from a study of Graves' ophthalmopathy and Graves' hyperthyroidism (dated by TCRdb to between 2017 and 2018). About the full investigation: Peripheral blood was collected at initial diagnosis, before any treatment. An independent validation cohort was composed of fewer than 20 hyperthyroidism patients and 15 to 17 patients who later progressed from hyperthyroidism to ophthalmopathy. For training and testing, the roughly 100 patients in the discovery cohort were randomly divided in a 7:3 ratio. After sampling, hyperthyroidism patients received methimazole starting at 30 mg daily, and ophthalmopathy patients received high-dose intravenous methylprednisolone. To explore V-J signatures that distinguish ophthalmopathy from hyperthyroidism, a discovery set of 90 to 100 patients was enrolled, made up of around 40 with ophthalmopathy and under 65 with stable hyperthyroidism. In total, 135 blood samples were TCR-sequenced: approximately 40 ophthalmopathy, roughly 77 hyperthyroidism and about 17 hyperthyroidism-to-ophthalmopathy patients. TCR beta repertoire signatures were used to distinguish Graves' ophthalmopathy from Graves' hyperthyroidism and to predict progression to ophthalmopathy. In over 5 hyperthyroidism patients, the T-cell repertoires found in thyroid tissue were compared with those found in blood.

TCR beta CDR3 regions were amplified from RNA transcripts for repertoire sequencing. The first round was an RT-PCR using HTBI primers with the Qiagen OneStep RT-PCR kit, and this first round was followed by a second-round multiplex PCR, then size selection and purification. Libraries were sequenced on an Illumina HiSeq2000 using paired-end 100 bp reads. The authors' pipeline ran thus. SOAPnuke was used to process the reads, throwing out any read that had adapters, had uncalled bases, had a mean Phred below 15, or lacked an exact constant-primer or identifier match. COPE v1.2.5 was used to merge the high-quality paired reads. Unique nucleotide sequences were defined as clonotypes and aligned to IMGT TRB V, D and J references using MiTCR v1.1. Only V-J combinations with frequency above 0.0001 were analysed, covering approximately 99% of repertoires. For each V-J combination, a TCR clonal expansion and chaos score was defined as the ratio of F50 clonal expansion to chaos observed in the TCRdist matrix. Welch's t-statistics and random forest were used to narrow the features down to around 12 V-J combinations, which were then fed into a naive Bayes classifier. Thyroid-blood repertoire similarity was quantified with the Morisita-Horn index. TCRdb trimmed public reads at Q25 via fastp, called clones via MiXCR and kept in-frame beta chains. Every entry covers one CDR3 protein and lists the most common genes and DNA from its rows. TCRdb's processing, not the authors' own work, is the source of the V and J calls. The sample table lists approximately 460,000 distinct CDR3 sequences, about an eighth of them with a count of one. The ten most abundant clones make up over 7.5% of the sample.

Summary of the overall study and its limitations: In validation, the model predicted ophthalmopathy progression with about 71% sensitivity and around 72% specificity; some twelve predicted patients were CT-confirmed with GO in a median of about 6.2 months. Ophthalmopathy was separated from stable hyperthyroidism by the 13-signature model with roughly 90% sensitivity and 81% to 84% specificity in cross-validation and with 80%/75% in the test set. Most of the expanded thyroid clonotypes with a frequency above 0.001 were also detected in blood, and it was suggested that the thyroid immune response may be reflected by blood repertoires. Sample size was not statistically predetermined, and group allocation was not concealed from the investigators.

Trimming accounts for 8 bases at V and 4 bases at J, while the number of junction bases matched to no gene is 3. The CDR3 contains 12 residues, cysteine and phenylalanine counted. Only the CDR3 part of the read is kept: 36 bases, read in frame from the first base. The ophthalmopathy patients had moderately to severely active disease, with a Clinical Activity Score of 3 or higher, a NOSPECS grade of 4 or higher, and a disease duration of less than 3 months. Patients were excluded if they had other autoimmune diseases, uncontrolled infections, pregnancy or lactation. Clinical symptoms, serum thyroxine, TRAb, thyroid ultrasound and orbital computed tomography were used for diagnosis. Ficoll-Paque density gradient centrifugation was used to isolate PBMCs from 8.5 to 10 ml of fresh peripheral blood. Total RNA was extracted with Trizol reagent and quality-checked on an Agilent 2100 Bioanalyzer. This clonotype was picked up many times. The clone's antigen remains unknown. Per-nucleotide qualities are absent, and no much larger clonotype sits a single base away.

Sequencing input: blood. This clonotype originated in a woman in her twenties or thirties with Graves' ophthalmopathy. Donor details come from another sample of the same person, matched by shared clones. The receptor chain draws on TRBV12-3 or TRBV12-4 and TRBJ1-2; 8 bases in the junction line up with TRBD1. The DNA sequence follows: TGTGCCAGCCGGGACAGGTCCTATGGCTACACCTTC. Its protein product is CASRDRSYGYTF.